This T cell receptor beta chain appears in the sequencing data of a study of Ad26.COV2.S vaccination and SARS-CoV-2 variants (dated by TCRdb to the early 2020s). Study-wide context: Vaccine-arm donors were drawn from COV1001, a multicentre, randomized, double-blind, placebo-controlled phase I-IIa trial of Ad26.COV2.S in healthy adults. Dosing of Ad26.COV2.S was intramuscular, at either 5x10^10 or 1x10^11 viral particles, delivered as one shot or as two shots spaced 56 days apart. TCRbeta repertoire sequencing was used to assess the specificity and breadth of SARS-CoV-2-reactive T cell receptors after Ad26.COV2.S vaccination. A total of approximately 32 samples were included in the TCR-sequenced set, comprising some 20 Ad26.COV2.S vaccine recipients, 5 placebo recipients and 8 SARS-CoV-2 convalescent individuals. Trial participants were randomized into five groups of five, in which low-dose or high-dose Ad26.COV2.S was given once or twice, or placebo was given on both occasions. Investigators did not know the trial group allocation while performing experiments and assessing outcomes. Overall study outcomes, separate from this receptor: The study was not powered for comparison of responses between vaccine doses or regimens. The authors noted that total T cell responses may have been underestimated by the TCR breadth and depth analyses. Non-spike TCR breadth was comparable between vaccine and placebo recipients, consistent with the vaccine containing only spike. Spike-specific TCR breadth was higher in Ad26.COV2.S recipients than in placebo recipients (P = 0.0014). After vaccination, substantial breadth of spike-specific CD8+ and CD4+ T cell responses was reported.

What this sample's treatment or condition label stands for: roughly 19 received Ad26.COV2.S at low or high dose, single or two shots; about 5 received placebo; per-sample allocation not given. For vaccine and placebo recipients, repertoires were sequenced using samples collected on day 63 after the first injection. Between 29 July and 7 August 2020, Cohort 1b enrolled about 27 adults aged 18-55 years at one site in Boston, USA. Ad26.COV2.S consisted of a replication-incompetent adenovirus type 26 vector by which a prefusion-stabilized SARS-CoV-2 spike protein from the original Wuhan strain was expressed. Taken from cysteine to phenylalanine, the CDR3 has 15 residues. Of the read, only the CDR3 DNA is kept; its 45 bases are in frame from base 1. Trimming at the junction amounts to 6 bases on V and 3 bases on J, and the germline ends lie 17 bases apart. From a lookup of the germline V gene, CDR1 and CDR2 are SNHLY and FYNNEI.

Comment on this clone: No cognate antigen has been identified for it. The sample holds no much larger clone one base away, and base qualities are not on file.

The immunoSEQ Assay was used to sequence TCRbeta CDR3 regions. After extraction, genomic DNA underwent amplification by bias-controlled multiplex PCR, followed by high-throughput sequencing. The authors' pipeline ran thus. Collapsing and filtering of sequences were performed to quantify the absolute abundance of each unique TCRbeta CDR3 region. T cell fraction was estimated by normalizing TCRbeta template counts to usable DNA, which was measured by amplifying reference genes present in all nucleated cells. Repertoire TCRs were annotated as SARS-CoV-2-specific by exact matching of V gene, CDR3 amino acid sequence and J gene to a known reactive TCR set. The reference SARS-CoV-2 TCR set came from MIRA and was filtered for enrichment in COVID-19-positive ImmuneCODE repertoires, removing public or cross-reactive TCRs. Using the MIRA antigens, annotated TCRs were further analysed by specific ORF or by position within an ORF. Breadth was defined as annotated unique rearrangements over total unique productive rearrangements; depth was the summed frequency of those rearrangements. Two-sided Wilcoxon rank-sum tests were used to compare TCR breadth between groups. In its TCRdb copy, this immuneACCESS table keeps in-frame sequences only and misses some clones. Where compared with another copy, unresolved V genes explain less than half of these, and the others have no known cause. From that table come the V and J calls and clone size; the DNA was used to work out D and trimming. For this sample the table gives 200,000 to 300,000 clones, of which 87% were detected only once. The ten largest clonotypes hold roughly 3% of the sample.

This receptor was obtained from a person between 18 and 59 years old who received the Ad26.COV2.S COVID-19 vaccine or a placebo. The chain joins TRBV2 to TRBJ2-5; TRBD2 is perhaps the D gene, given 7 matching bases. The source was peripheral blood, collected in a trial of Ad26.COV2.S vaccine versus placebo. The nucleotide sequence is TGTGCCAGCAGCGCCCTGGGGGGGCCAGAAGAGACCCAGTACTTC. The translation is CASSALGGPEETQYF.